Following are 9 T cell receptor beta chains from one sample sequenced in a study of T cell changes during pregnancy in multiple sclerosis. Clones were read by immunoSEQ multiplex PCR, and TCRdb kept only the in-frame ones, dropping some. The repertoire holds about 33,000 clones, with around 92% as singletons. The sample was PBMCs (not recorded whether the cells were cultured). The origin of the receptors is a female donor with multiple sclerosis, enrolled in a pregnancy study.

This chain connects TRBV4-2 to TRBJ1-3; the D is unclear. The germline V and J ends were trimmed by 1 base and 9 bases, with 19 bases remaining between them. The germline gives CDR1 LGHNA, CDR2 YNFKEQ. This CDR3 is built from 16 residues. The CDR3 DNA reads TGTGCCAGCAGCCAAGGTTTCTATGACGCTGAGGTCACCATATATTTT. It translates to CASSQGFYDAEVTIYF.

This clone was recorded only once. The V gene is TRBV28, the J gene TRBJ2-5; no reliable D call. Germline CDR1 is MDHEN and CDR2 is SYDVKM. The length of the CDR3 is 13 residues. V was clipped by 6 bases and J by 4 bases, with 12 bases between them. CDR3 in DNA: TGTGCCAGCAGGACCACGGTGACAGAGACCCAGTACTTC. This translates into CASRTTVTETQYF.

The V call is TRBV4-1, the J call TRBJ2-1, with TRBD2 matching 8 bases. CDR1 is MGHRA, CDR2 YSYEKL, per germline. The V and J ends lost 5 bases and 0 bases, in that order; junction bases with no gene match: 15. The CDR3 is made up of 19 amino acids. The CDR3 region is CASSVSSRGGRASYNEQFF. DNA for the CDR3: TGCGCCAGCAGCGTCTCTAGCCGGGGGGGGAGGGCCTCCTACAATGAGCAGTTCTTC.

The chain employs TRBV6-6 and TRBJ1-5; no firm D call. V lost 8 bases and J 3 bases, leaving 11 bases between the germline ends. Germline loops: CDR1 MNHNY, CDR2 SVGAGI (reference sequence). The CDR3 runs 13 residues. CDR3 protein: CASRASDNQPQHF. CDR3 bases: TGTGCCAGCCGGGCCTCGGACAATCAGCCCCAGCATTTT.

The CDR3 here is CASSLAGGQSGDEQFF. For the CDR3, the DNA is TGTGCCAGCAGCTTGGCCGGGGGACAGTCTGGGGATGAGCAGTTCTTC. V gene TRBV5-4 combines with J gene TRBJ2-1; D perhaps matches TRBD1 (7 bases). Germline CDR1 reads SGHNT; CDR2 reads YYREEE (reference sequence). The V and J ends lost 0 bases and 8 bases respectively, with 18 bases between them. This CDR3 is built from 16 residues.

V usage is TRBV5-4 and J usage is TRBJ2-3; D is possibly TRBD2 (6 bases). Deletions cut 1 base from V and 1 base from J, with 10 bases between. Germline CDR1 and CDR2: SGHNT and YYREEE (reference sequence). The CDR3 is made up of 15 amino acids. DNA for the CDR3: TGTGCCAGCAGCTTGTATGCTAGCGGCACAGATACGCAGTATTTT. Its protein product is CASSLYASGTDTQYF.

The chain combines TRBV6-1 with TRBJ1-2, with 7 bases matching TRBD1. V dropped 4 bases and J dropped 8; count of bases not matched to a gene: 19. Per germline, CDR1 MNHNS and CDR2 SASEGT. The CDR3 loop spans 17 amino acids. DNA for the CDR3: TGTGCCAGCAGTGCGCTTAGTTGGGACAGCAGTGTCGGGGGCTACACCTTC. Protein product: CASSALSWDSSVGGYTF.

J is TRBJ1-2 and V is TRBV9, with D tentatively TRBD1 (6 bases). Trimming removed 4 bases from V and 2 bases from J, with 15 bases in between. The germline V gene encodes CDR1 SGDLS and CDR2 YYNGEE. The CDR3 is made up of 15 amino acids. CDR3 sequence reads: CASSKDGGKNYGYTF. In nucleotides, the CDR3 is TGTGCCAGCAGCAAAGACGGGGGCAAGAACTATGGCTACACCTTC.

A word on this clone: The same CDR3 is also encoded by other DNA sequences in this sample. The chain employs TRBV7-2 and TRBJ2-7; D uncertain. V was shortened by 2 bases and J by 4 bases, with 3 bases between the two germline ends. Germline V gene lookup returns CDR1 SGHTA and CDR2 FQGNSA. The CDR3 is made up of 11 amino acids. The CDR3 loop reads CASSLSYEQYF. The DNA for the CDR3 is TGTGCCAGCAGCTTATCGTACGAGCAGTACTTC.